This T cell receptor (beta chain) originates from a study of glioma-infiltrating T cells. Using RNA template, CDR3s of TCR alpha and beta were amplified with iRepertoire arm-PCR. Tissue mRNA or PBMC total RNA, roughly 100-400 ng, went into one-step reverse transcription and amplification. MiXCR was run by TCRdb on the multiplex PCR reads, yielding one entry per CDR3 protein. Among about 400,000 distinct CDR3 sequences listed, less than 50% were seen once. Comments on this clonotype: Its antigen is not identified.

Points from the study as a whole: Gliomas, especially low-grade, showed above-expected tissue-blood divergence; non-neoplastic patients showed below.

CDR1 and CDR2 (germline): SGHAT, FQNNGV. V gave up 1 base and J gave up 3 bases, with 12 bases separating them. The CDR3 is made up of 15 amino acids. This TCR derives from a human donor with low-grade glioma or glioblastoma, undergoing nonglioma brain surgery, or in good health (not recorded which). Input material: glioma tissue, nonneoplastic brain tissue, or PBMCs (not recorded which). This chain links TRBV11-2 with TRBJ1-1; D is possibly TRBD1 (5 bases). The CDR3 bases are TGTGCCAGCAGCTTAGGACGGGGCTTTGACACTGAAGCTTTCTTT. Translating gives CASSLGRGFDTEAFF.